The 26 T cell receptor beta chains given below trace back to one sample, sequenced in a study of shared clonotypes between healthy human individuals. Clones were read by immunoSEQ multiplex PCR, and TCRdb kept only the in-frame ones, dropping some. Of roughly 2 million clones in the sample, roughly 96% were seen once. The sample taken for sequencing was naive CD4+ T cells sorted from blood. Subset defined: CD45RA+ positively selected. These receptors all stem from a man between 18 and 29 years old in good health.

With respect to this clone: This same CDR3 is encoded by further DNA sequences in the sample. The chain uses TRBV6-5 and TRBJ1-1; a weak D match, TRBD1 (6 bases). V was trimmed by 1 base and J by 5 bases, leaving 11 bases between them. The CDR3 is 14 residues long. CDR1 and CDR2 (germline): MNHEY, SVGAGI. The CDR3 DNA is TGTGCCAGCAGTTACTTACAGGGTGGGACTGAAGCTTTCTTT. Translating it yields CASSYLQGGTEAFF.

A word on this clone: The same CDR3 is also encoded by other DNA sequences in this sample. This chain uses TRBV7-2 with TRBJ2-7; D tentatively reads TRBD1 or TRBD2 (5 bases each). There are 14 residues in the CDR3. Trimming left V 3 bases short and J 2 bases short, with 11 bases between. Germline V CDR1 and CDR2: SGHTA, FQGNSA. This CDR3 reads CASSLDGGPYEQYF. As DNA, the CDR3 is TGTGCCAGCAGCTTGGATGGGGGTCCCTACGAGCAGTACTTC.

CDR3 sequence: CASSLYRTGEAFF. The CDR3 DNA reads as TGTGCCAGCAGCCTTTACCGGACAGGTGAAGCTTTCTTT. This chain uses TRBV5-4 with TRBJ1-1; 7 nucleotides line up with TRBD1. Germline CDR1 is SGHNT and CDR2 is YYREEE (reference sequence). After removal of 4 bases from V and 7 bases from J, the junction contained 7 bases not matched to a gene. The CDR3 is made up of 13 amino acids.

This CDR3 is CASSLLPGQGYEQYF. The CDR3 DNA sequence: TGTGCCAGCAGCTTGTTACCGGGACAGGGCTACGAGCAGTACTTC. The J gene is TRBJ2-7, the V gene TRBV7-3; 9 nucleotides agree with TRBD1. This CDR3 is built from 15 residues. J gave up 3 bases and V 3 bases, and 6 bases lay outside the gene matches. The germline gives CDR1 SGHTA, CDR2 FQGTGA.

CDR3 protein: CSAPNPGAFF. Written as DNA, the CDR3 is TGCAGTGCCCCAAACCCTGGAGCTTTCTTT. The chain has TRBV20-1 and TRBJ1-1; D is unresolved. CDR3 size: 10 residues. In germline, CDR1 is DFQATT, CDR2 SNEGSKA (reference sequence). Between the trimmed V and J ends, which lost 6 bases and 10 bases, there was a span of 12 bases.

This chain connects TRBV28 to TRBJ2-5; 8 nucleotides line up with TRBD2. Germline CDR1 is MDHEN and CDR2 is SYDVKM. The J segment lost 2 bases and the V segment lost 8 bases, leaving 7 bases of the junction unmatched. CDR3 length: 14 residues. DNA for the CDR3: TGTGCCAGCGGAGTAGCGGGGAGACAAGAGACCCAGTACTTC. This sequence encodes CASGVAGRQETQYF.

This sequence joins TRBV5-1 and TRBJ2-3, with TRBD1 matching 9 bases. V dropped 7 bases and J dropped 3; count of bases not matched to a gene: 6. The CDR3 loop spans 14 amino acids. Looked up from germline, CDR1 is SGHRS and CDR2 is YFSETQ. The CDR3 sequence is CASGVTGGTDTQYF. In nucleotides, the CDR3 is TGCGCCAGCGGGGTGACAGGGGGGACAGATACGCAGTATTTT.

The table lists this clone with a count of one. The rearrangement uses TRBV4-1 and TRBJ2-3; D unresolved. Germline V gene data show CDR1 as MGHRA and CDR2 as YSYEKL. Trimming stripped 4 bases from V and 6 bases from J, with 11 bases between. The CDR3 is 13 amino acids. This CDR3 is CASSRIPGDTQYF. The CDR3 region has the DNA TGCGCCAGCAGCCGGATACCTGGGGATACGCAGTATTTT.

As concerns this clone: The sample carries other DNA sequences with the same CDR3. V usage is TRBV19 and J usage is TRBJ2-1; the match to TRBD2 covers 7 bases. The CDR3 runs to 16 residues. Trimming at V came to 1 base and at J to 0 bases, leaving 3 bases not matched to a gene. CDR1 is LNHDA and CDR2 is SQIVND in the germline V gene (reference sequence). CDR3 coding DNA: TGTGCCAGTAGTATAGCGGCGGGGGTCTCCTACAATGAGCAGTTCTTC. Protein: CASSIAAGVSYNEQFF. The variable domain in full, with the rest retrieved from reference TRBV19 and TRBJ2-1, is DGGITQSPKYLFRKEGQNVTLSCEQNLNHDAMYWYRQDPGQGLRLIYYSQIVNDFQKGDIAEGYSVSREKKESFPLTVTSAQKNPTAFYLCASSIAAGVSYNEQFFGPGTRLTVL.

The chain couples TRBV18 to TRBJ2-2, with D possibly being TRBD1 (5 bases). CDR1 and CDR2 from the germline V gene are KGHSH and LQKENI. V was shortened by 6 bases and J by 4 bases, with 21 bases between the two germline ends. This CDR3 contains 17 residues. The CDR3 DNA is TGTGCCAGCTCCCCCCAGAACAGGCCCTCGGGCACCGGGGAGCTGTTTTTT. Translation: CASSPQNRPSGTGELFF.

A single count supports this clone. V and J are TRBV30 and TRBJ1-1; D is ambiguous. CDR1 GTSNPN and CDR2 SVGIG come from the germline V gene (reference sequence). The CDR3 spans 11 residues. V was clipped by 7 bases and J by 0 bases, with 6 bases between them. CDR3: CALRMNTEAFF. The CDR3 region has the DNA TGTGCCTTACGGATGAACACTGAAGCTTTCTTT.

This clone was recorded once. The J gene is TRBJ2-7, the V gene TRBV15; 8 bases fit TRBD1. V lost 4 bases, J lost 4 bases, and 6 bases stayed unmatched. Germline V CDR1 and CDR2: LNHNV, YYDKDF (reference sequence). The CDR3 is 14 amino acids. The CDR3 nucleotides are TGTGCCACCAGCACCGGGACAGGTATATACGAGCAGTACTTC. Encoded protein: CATSTGTGIYEQYF.

V gene TRBV29-1 combines with J gene TRBJ1-1, with D maybe TRBD1 (5 bases). CDR3 length equals 13 residues. Germline values: CDR1 SQVTM, CDR2 ANQGSEA. Trimming shortened V by 4 bases and J by 0 bases, and 9 bases separated the two germline ends. For the CDR3, the DNA is TGCAGCGTTGGTAAGGGGATGAACACTGAAGCTTTCTTT. It encodes CSVGKGMNTEAFF.

The V and J genes are TRBV28 and TRBJ1-2, with 8 bases identical to TRBD1. Trimming took 7 bases from V and 7 from J; bases not matched to a gene: 8. Germline loops: CDR1 MDHEN, CDR2 SYDVKM. The CDR3 has 13 amino acids. The CDR3 is CASIQTGAGGYTF. CDR3 sequence (DNA): TGTGCCAGCATCCAGACAGGGGCAGGTGGCTACACCTTC.

The genes are TRBV4-1 and TRBJ2-7; 9 bases align to TRBD1. CDR3 length: 18 residues. V was clipped by 1 base and J by 3 bases; unmatched bases: 13. Germline lookup yields CDR1 MGHRA and CDR2 YSYEKL. The CDR3 DNA follows: TGCGCCAGCAGCCAAGCGCCGACAGGGGGACTGGGAAGCTACGAGCAGTACTTC. Its translation is CASSQAPTGGLGSYEQYF.

This chain links TRBV6-6 with TRBJ2-7; 9 nucleotides line up with TRBD2. V shed 2 bases and J 1 base; nucleotides not matched to a gene: 3. The germline CDR1 and CDR2 sequences are MNHNY and SVGAGI (reference sequence). There are 15 residues in the CDR3. The CDR3 loop reads CASSYDSGSSYEQYF. In nucleotides, the CDR3 is TGTGCCAGCAGTTACGATAGCGGGAGTTCCTACGAGCAGTACTTC.

V is TRBV10-1 and J is TRBJ1-6, with D unclear. V was cut by 3 bases and J by 7 bases, with 13 bases left in between. The CDR3 is 15 amino acids. The germline V gene encodes CDR1 WNHNN and CDR2 SYGVQD (reference sequence). This CDR3 reads CASSESRASNSPLHF. The CDR3 nucleotides read TGCGCCAGCAGTGAATCCCGGGCCTCGAATTCACCCCTCCACTTT.

The table lists this clone with a few counts. The genes are TRBV9 and TRBJ2-3; 10 bases align to TRBD2. Germline-derived CDR1 and CDR2 are SGDLS and YYNGEE. The CDR3 length is 15 residues. Losses at the gene ends were 3 bases for V and 2 bases for J; bases not matched to a gene: 3. CDR3 amino acids: CASSAGLAFTDTQYF. The DNA for the CDR3 is TGTGCCAGCAGCGCGGGACTAGCGTTCACAGATACGCAGTATTTT. Full variable domain (outside the CDR3, taken from reference TRBV9 and TRBJ2-3): DSGVTQTPKHLITATGQRVTLRCSPRSGDLSVYWYQQSLDQGLQFLIQYYNGEERAKGNILERFSAQQFPDLHSELNLSSLELGDSALYFCASSAGLAFTDTQYFGPGTRLTVL.

A word on this clone: The sample carries other DNA sequences with the same CDR3. The chain recombines TRBV7-2 with TRBJ1-5; D gene unclear. The V and J ends lost 1 base and 0 bases respectively, with 7 bases between them. This CDR3 region has 15 residues. The germline gives CDR1 SGHTA, CDR2 FQGNSA. Here the CDR3 DNA reads TGTGCCAGCAGCTTAGTTGGGTATAGCAATCAGCCCCAGCATTTT. Amino acid sequence: CASSLVGYSNQPQHF.

Of note for this clone: A much bigger clone sits one base away, suggesting this may be a read error. This sample also contains other DNA sequences that code for the same CDR3. The chain couples TRBV7-9 to TRBJ1-1; D is uncertain. The germline CDR1 and CDR2 sequences are SEHNR and FQNEAQ (reference sequence). The CDR3 is made up of 13 amino acids. DNA for the CDR3: TGTGCCAGCAGCTTAAATAAAGACACTGAGGCTTTCTTT. This sequence encodes CASSLNKDTEAFF.

In regard to this clone: The same CDR3 is also encoded by other DNA sequences in this sample. V gene TRBV11-2 combines with J gene TRBJ2-1; no clear D. CDR1 is SGHAT and CDR2 is FQNNGV in the germline V gene. This CDR3 spans 12 amino acids. V lost 5 bases and J 6 bases, leaving 8 bases between the germline ends. The CDR3, as DNA: TGTGCCAGCAGCCCGTGGGGCAATGAGCAGTTCTTC. Translating it yields CASSPWGNEQFF.

This sequence joins TRBV6-5 and TRBJ2-3, with a tentative D call TRBD1 (6 bases). The CDR3 is made up of 13 amino acids. The germline gives CDR1 MNHEY, CDR2 SVGAGI. The V gene lost 6 bases and the J gene lost 7 bases, with 14 bases spanning the gap. The CDR3 coding sequence is TGTGCCAGCAGGGGGGCCGGGGATCATACGCAGTATTTT. Protein: CASRGAGDHTQYF.

The CDR3 here is CASVFMGIDSNQPQHF. In nucleotides, the CDR3 is TGTGCCAGCGTTTTTATGGGGATCGATAGCAATCAGCCCCAGCATTTT. The V gene is TRBV6-6, the J gene TRBJ1-5; the D is unclear. V shed 8 bases and J shed 0 bases, with 17 bases lying between them. This CDR3 has 16 residues. Germline V gene data show CDR1 as MNHNY and CDR2 as SVGAGI (reference sequence).

The chain is built from TRBV30 and TRBJ1-2, with D possibly being TRBD1 (6 bases). V was cut by 0 bases and J by 6 bases, with 14 bases left in between. The CDR3 extends over 14 amino acids. Germline assignment: CDR1 GTSNPN and CDR2 SVGIG (reference sequence). The chain's CDR3 is CAWSVAGRGDGYTF. Here the CDR3 DNA reads TGTGCCTGGAGTGTAGCGGGCAGGGGTGATGGCTACACCTTC.

On this clone: Other DNA sequences in this sample translate to the same CDR3. This chain uses TRBV6-1 with TRBJ1-1; 8 bases line up with TRBD1. The CDR3 has 13 residues. Trimming removed 7 bases from V and 7 bases from J; junction bases left unmatched: 8. Germline CDR1 and CDR2: MNHNS and SASEGT. In DNA, the CDR3 is TGTGCCAGCAAAGGACAGGGTGTTGTTGAAGCTTTCTTT. Translated: CASKGQGVVEAFF.

The rearrangement uses TRBV28 and TRBJ2-1, with D perhaps TRBD2 (5 bases). Germline V CDR1 and CDR2: MDHEN, SYDVKM. Trimming cost V 6 bases and J 7 bases, with 16 bases left between them. The CDR3 loop spans 14 amino acids. The CDR3 sequence is CASRGVLVLNEQFF. CDR3 nucleotide sequence: TGTGCCAGCAGGGGCGTACTAGTACTAAATGAGCAGTTCTTC.